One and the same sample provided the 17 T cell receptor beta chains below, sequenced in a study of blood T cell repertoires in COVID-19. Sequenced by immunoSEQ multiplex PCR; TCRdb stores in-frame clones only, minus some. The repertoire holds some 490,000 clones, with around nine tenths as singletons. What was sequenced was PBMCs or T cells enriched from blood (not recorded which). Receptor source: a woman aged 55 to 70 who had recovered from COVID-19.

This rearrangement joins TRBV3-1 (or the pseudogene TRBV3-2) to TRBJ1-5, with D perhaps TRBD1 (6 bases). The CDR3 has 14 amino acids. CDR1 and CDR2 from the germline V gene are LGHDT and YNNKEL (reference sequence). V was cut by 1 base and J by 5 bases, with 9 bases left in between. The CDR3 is CASSQAGGHQPQHF. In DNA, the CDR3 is TGTGCCAGCAGCCAAGCGGGGGGCCATCAGCCCCAGCATTTT.

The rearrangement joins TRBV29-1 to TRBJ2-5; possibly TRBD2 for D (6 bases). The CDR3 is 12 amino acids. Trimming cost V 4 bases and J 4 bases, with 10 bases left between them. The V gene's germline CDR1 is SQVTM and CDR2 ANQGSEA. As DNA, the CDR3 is TGCAGCGTTGTTTGGGACTTAGAGACCCAGTACTTC. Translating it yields CSVVWDLETQYF.

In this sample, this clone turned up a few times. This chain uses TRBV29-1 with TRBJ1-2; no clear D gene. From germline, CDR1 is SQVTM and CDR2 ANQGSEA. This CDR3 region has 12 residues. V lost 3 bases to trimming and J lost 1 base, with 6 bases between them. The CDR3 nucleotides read TGCAGCGTTGACGTAGATAACTATGGCTACACCTTC. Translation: CSVDVDNYGYTF.

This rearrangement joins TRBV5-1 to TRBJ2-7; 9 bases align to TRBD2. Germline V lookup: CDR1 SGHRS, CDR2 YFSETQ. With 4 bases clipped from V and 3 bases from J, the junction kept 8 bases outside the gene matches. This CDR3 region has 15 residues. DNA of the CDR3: TGCGCCAGCAGCCCCGGGAGCGGGGGGCTCTACGAGCAGTACTTC. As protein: CASSPGSGGLYEQYF.

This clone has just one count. The CDR3 nucleotides read TGTGCCAGCTCACCTTCTCGGGACAGGGTGAGCACTGAAGCTTTCTTT. Translation gives CASSPSRDRVSTEAFF. This chain joins TRBV18 and TRBJ1-1, with 9 bases fitting TRBD1. Germline CDR1 reads KGHSH; CDR2 reads LQKENI. The CDR3 is made up of 16 amino acids. Trimming removed 3 bases from V and 4 bases from J; junction bases left unmatched: 9. The variable domain in full, completed from reference TRBV18 and TRBJ1-1, reads NAGVMQNPRHLVRRRGQEARLRCSPMKGHSHVYWYRQLPEEGLKFMVYLQKENIIDESGMPKERFSAEFPKEGPSILRIQQVVRGDSAAYFCASSPSRDRVSTEAFFGQGTRLTVV.

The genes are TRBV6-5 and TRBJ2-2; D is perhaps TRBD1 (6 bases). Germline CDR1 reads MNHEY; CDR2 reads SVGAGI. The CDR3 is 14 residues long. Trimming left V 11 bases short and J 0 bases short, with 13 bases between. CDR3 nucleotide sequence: TGTGCCCGAGGGGGTCATTCGAACACCGGGGAGCTGTTTTTT. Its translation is CARGGHSNTGELFF.

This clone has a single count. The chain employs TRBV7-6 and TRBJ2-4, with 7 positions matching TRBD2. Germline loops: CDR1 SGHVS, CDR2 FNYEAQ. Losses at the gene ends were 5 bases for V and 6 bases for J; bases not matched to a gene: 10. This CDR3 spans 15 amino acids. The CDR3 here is CASSPSPGGGNIQYF. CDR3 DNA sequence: TGTGCCAGCAGCCCCAGTCCAGGCGGGGGAAACATTCAGTACTTC.

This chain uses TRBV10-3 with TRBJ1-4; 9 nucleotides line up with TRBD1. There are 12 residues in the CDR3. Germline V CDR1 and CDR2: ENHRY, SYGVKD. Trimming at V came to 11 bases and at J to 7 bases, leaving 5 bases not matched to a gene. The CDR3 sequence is CALRQGGEKLFF. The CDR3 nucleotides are TGTGCCTTACGACAGGGGGGTGAAAAACTGTTTTTT.

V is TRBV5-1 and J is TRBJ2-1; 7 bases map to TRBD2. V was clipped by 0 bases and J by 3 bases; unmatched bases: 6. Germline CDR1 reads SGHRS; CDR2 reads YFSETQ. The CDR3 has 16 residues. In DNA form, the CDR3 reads TGCGCCAGCAGCTTGGAAAGACTAGCAGGCTACAATGAGCAGTTCTTC. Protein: CASSLERLAGYNEQFF.

The CDR3 nucleotides are TGTGCCACCCCCCCGGGACTACCCACAGATACGCAGTATTTT. Protein product: CATPPGLPTDTQYF. The chain carries TRBV6-5 and TRBJ2-3; TRBD2 agrees at 7 bases. Germline-derived CDR1 and CDR2 are MNHEY and SVGAGI. The CDR3 is 14 residues long. J was trimmed by 2 bases and V by 10 bases; bases with no gene match: 9.

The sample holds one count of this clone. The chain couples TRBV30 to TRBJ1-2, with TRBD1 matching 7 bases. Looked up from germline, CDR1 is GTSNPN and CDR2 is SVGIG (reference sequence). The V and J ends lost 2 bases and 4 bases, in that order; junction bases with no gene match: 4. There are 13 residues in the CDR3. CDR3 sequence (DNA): TGTGCCTGGAGTAAACAGGGGCCCTATGGCTACACCTTC. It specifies CAWSKQGPYGYTF.

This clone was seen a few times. CDR3 DNA: TGTGCCTGGAGTGAACAGGGCGGTCAGCCCCAGCATTTT. Its protein is CAWSEQGGQPQHF. The chain couples TRBV30 to TRBJ1-5; D perhaps matches TRBD1 (6 bases). The ends were cut back, 1 base at V and 6 bases at J, with 10 bases in the middle. Germline assignment: CDR1 GTSNPN and CDR2 SVGIG (reference sequence). This CDR3 contains 13 residues. The entire variable domain, with the rest obtained from reference TRBV30 and TRBJ1-5, is as follows: SQTIHQWPATLVQPVGSPLSLECTVEGTSNPNLYWYRQAAGRGLQLLFYSVGIGQISSEVPQNLSASRPQDRQFILSSKKLLLSDSGFYLCAWSEQGGQPQHFGDGTRLSIL.

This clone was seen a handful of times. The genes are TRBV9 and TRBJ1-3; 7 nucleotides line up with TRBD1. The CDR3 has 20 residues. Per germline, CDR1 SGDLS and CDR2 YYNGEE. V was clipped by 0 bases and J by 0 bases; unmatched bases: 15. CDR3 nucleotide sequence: TGTGCCAGCAGCGTAGACCTTCGGGACAGCCCAACTATCTCTGGAAACACCATATATTTT. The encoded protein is CASSVDLRDSPTISGNTIYF.

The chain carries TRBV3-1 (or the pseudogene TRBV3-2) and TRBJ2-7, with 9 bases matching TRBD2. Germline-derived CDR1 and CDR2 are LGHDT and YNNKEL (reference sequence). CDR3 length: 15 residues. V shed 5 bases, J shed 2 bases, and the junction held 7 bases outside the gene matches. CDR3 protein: CASSWSRGGAYEQYF. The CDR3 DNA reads TGTGCCAGCAGCTGGAGCCGCGGGGGGGCCTACGAGCAGTACTTC.

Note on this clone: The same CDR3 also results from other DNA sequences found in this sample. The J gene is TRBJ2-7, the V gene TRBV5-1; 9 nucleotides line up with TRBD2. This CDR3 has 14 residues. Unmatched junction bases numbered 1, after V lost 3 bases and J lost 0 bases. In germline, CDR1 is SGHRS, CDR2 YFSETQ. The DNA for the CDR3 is TGCGCCAGCAGCTCAGCGGGGGGCTCCTACGAGCAGTACTTC. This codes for CASSSAGGSYEQYF.

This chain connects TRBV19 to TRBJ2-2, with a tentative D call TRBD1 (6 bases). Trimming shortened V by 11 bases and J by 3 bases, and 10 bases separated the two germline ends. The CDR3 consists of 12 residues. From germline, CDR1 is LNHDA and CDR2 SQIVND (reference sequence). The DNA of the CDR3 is TGTGCCCTGGGGGCAGACACCGGGGAGCTGTTTTTT. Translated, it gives CALGADTGELFF.

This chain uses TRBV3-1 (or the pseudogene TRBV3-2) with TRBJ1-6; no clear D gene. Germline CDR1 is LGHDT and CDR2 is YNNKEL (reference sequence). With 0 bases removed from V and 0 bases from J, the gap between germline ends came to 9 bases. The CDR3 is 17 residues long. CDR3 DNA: TGTGCCAGCAGCCAAGATCCAGGAAACTCCTATAATTCACCCCTCCACTTT. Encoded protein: CASSQDPGNSYNSPLHF.